This T cell receptor (beta chain) comes out of a study of blood T cell repertoires in COVID-19. Study-level information: Donors in the United States, Italy and Spain gave samples during acute or convalescent COVID-19. In each case, the material was cDNA or gDNA derived from T cells, B-cell-depleted T cells, or PBMCs.

In the original workflow: Amplified reference gene primers provided the basis for estimating nucleated cell counts. Clones were read by immunoSEQ multiplex PCR, and TCRdb kept only the in-frame ones, dropping some. That table gives V, J and clone size, and the DNA gave D and trimming. The top ten hold less than 4% of the sample, which has approximately 260,000 clones, 86% seen once. Trimming took 3 bases from V and 7 from J, leaving 10 bases between them. The CDR3 has 12 amino acids. The germline V gene encodes CDR1 MNHEY and CDR2 SMNVEV (reference sequence). Sequencing was carried out using peripheral blood. The source is a young man with active or convalescent COVID-19. V and J are TRBV27 and TRBJ2-7, with a weak D call TRBD1 (5 bases). Here the CDR3 reads CASSFQGREQYF. CDR3 nucleotide sequence: TGTGCCAGCAGTTTCCAGGGTCGAGAGCAGTACTTC.